These 2 T cell receptor beta chains came from one sample sequenced in a study of CD8 T cells in Susac syndrome. Random-hexamer reverse transcription was applied to about 0.45 to 1 ug RNA. TCRdb independently ran MiXCR on the immunoSEQ multiplex PCR reads; one entry per CDR3 protein. The repertoire holds roughly 120,000 distinct CDR3 sequences, less than 97% seen once, with just over 0.095% in the top ten. Sequencing was carried out using CD4+ T cells from PBMCs. The receptor set was obtained from a human donor in good health.

A single count supports this clonotype. This chain uses TRBV5-6 with TRBJ2-2; D unclear. The CDR3 is 15 amino acids. Trimming took off 1 base at V and 4 bases at J, with 11 bases between the two ends. CDR1 SGHDT and CDR2 YYEEEE come from the germline V gene. CDR3 loop: CASSLSGRVTGELFF. Written as DNA, the CDR3 is TGTGCCAGCAGCTTGTCGGGCCGCGTCACCGGGGAGCTGTTTTTT.

This chain connects TRBV5-6 to TRBJ1-2; D not certain. The V and J ends lost 7 bases and 4 bases respectively, with 8 bases between them. Per germline, CDR1 SGHDT and CDR2 YYEEEE. This CDR3 contains 11 residues. This CDR3 is CASAAGYGYTF. Written as DNA, the CDR3 is TGTGCCAGCGCAGCGGGCTATGGCTACACCTTC. Full variable domain (outside the CDR3, taken from reference TRBV5-6 and TRBJ1-2): DAGVTQSPTHLIKTRGQQVTLRCSPKSGHDTVSWYQQALGQGPQFIFQYYEEEERQRGNFPDRFSGHQFPNYSSELNVNALLLGDSALYLCASAAGYGYTFGSGTRLTVV.